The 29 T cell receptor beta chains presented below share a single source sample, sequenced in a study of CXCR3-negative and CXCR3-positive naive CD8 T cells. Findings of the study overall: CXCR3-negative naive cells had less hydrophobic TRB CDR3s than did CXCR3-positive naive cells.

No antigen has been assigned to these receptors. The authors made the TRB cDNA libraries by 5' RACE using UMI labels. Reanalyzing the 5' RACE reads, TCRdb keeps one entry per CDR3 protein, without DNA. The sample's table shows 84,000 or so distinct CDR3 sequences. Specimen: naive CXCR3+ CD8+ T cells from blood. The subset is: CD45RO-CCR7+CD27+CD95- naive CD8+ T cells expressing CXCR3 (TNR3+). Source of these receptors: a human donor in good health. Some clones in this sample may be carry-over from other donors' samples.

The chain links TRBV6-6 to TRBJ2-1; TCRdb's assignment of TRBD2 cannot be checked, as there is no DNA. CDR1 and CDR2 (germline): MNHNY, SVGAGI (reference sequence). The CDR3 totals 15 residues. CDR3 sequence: CASSGTSGNHNEQFF.

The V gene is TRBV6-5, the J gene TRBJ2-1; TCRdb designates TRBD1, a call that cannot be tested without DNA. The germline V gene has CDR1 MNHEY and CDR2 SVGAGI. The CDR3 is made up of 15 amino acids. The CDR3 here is CASSLDPLGPNEQFF.

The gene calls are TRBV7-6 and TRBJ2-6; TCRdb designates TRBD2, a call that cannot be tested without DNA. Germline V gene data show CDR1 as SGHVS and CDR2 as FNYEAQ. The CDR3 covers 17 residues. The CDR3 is CASSFGSDYSGANVLTF.

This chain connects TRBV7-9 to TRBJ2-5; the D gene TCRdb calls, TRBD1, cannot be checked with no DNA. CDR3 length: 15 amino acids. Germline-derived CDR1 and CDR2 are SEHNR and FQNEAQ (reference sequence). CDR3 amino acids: CASSTSRDSEETQYF.

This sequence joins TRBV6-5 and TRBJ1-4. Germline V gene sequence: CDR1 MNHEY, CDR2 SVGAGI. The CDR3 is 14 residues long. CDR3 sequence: CASSYGSFTTGLFF.

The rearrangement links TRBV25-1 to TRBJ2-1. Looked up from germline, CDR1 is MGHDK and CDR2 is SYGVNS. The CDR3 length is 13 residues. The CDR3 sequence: CAGRGPSYNEQFF.

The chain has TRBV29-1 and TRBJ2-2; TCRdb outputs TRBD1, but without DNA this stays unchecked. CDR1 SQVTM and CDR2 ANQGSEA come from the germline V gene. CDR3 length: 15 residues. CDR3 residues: CSVEVRDRTTGEPFF.

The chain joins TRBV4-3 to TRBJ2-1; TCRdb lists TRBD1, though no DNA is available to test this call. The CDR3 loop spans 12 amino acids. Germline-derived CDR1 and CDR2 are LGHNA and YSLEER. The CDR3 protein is CASSQGAGEQFF.

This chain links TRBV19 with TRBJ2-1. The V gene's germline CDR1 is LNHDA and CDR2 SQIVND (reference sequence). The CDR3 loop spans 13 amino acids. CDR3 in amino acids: CASSIALFHEQFF.

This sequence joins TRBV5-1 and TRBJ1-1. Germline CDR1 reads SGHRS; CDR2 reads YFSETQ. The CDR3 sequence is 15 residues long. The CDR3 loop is CASSLGVRVSTEAFF.

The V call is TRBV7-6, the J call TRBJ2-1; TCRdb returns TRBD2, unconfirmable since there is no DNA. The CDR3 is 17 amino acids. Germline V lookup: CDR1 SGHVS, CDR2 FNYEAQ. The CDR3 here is CASSLGIGGAGFNEQFF.

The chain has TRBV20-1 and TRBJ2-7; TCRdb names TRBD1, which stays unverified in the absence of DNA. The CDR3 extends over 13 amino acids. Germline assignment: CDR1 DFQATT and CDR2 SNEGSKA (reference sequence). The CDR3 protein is CSARGRDGYEQYF.

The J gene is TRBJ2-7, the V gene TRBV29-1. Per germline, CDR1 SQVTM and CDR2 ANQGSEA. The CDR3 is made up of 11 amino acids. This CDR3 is CSVEEGIEQYF.

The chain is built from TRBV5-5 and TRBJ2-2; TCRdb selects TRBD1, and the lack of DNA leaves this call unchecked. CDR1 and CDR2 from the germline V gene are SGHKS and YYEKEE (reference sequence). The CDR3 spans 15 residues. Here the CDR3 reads CASSLWAGFGGELFF.

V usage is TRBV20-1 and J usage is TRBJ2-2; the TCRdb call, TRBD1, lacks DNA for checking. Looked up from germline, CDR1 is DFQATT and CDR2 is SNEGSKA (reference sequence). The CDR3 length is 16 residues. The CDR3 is CSAKGRGGLDTGELFF.

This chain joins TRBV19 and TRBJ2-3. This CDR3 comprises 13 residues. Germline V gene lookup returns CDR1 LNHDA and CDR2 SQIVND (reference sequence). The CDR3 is CASSISGSDTQYF.

The CDR3 loop reads CAISDGALEAFF. The V call is TRBV10-3, the J call TRBJ1-1. CDR1 and CDR2 from the germline V gene are ENHRY and SYGVKD. CDR3 length equals 12 residues.

CDR3 amino acids: CASSPWWRTPVWAGELFF. This chain uses TRBV7-6 with TRBJ2-2; absent DNA, TCRdb's TRBD1 call cannot be checked. The CDR3 is 18 residues long. Germline V gives CDR1 SGHVS, CDR2 FNYEAQ.

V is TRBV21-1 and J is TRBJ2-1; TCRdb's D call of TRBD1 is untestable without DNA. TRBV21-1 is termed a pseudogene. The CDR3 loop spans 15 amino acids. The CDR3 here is CARITGGTGDYEQFF.

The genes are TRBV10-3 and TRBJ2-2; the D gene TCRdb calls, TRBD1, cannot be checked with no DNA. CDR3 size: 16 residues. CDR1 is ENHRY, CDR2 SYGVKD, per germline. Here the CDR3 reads CAISESPGQGTGELFF.

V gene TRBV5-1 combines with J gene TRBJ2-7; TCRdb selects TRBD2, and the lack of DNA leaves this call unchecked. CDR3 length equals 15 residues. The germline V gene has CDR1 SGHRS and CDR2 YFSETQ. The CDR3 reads CASSSLAGSPYEQYF.

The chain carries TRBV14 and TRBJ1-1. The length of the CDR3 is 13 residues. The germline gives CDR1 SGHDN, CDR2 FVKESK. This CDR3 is CASRQTGASVAFF.

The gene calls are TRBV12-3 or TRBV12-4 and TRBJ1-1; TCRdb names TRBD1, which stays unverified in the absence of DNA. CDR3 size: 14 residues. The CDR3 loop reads CASSLPGSGTEAFF.

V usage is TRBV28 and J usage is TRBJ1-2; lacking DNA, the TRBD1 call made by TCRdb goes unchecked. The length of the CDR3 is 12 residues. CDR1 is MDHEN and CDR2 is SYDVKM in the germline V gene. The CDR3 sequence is CASSPGVYGYTF.

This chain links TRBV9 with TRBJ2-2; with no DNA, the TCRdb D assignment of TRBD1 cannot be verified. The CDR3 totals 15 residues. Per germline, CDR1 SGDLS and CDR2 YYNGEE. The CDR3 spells CASSARAQGTGELFF.

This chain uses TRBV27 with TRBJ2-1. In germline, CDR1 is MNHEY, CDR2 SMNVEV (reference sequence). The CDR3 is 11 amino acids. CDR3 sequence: CASSFYNEQFF.

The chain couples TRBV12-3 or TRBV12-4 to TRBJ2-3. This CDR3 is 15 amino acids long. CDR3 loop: CASSSGALNTDTQYF.

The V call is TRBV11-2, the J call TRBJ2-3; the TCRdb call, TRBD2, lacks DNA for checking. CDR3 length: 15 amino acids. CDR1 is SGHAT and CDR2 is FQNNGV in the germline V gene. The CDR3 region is CASRPSGSLGDTQYF.

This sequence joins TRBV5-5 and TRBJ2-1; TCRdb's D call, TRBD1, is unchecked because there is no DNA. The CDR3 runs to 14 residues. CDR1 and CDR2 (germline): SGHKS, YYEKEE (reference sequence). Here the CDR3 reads CASSLWQGDFGEFF.